This T cell receptor (beta chain) was sequenced in a study of blood T cells in healthy people across ages. About this clonotype itself: Its antigen is undetermined.

For the second PCR, which ran for 7 to 11 cycles, a sample-barcoded 5' primer and a J-beta primer mix were used. A 12-random-nucleotide template-switch adaptor tagged each cDNA molecule. TCRdb fed the 5' RACE reads into MiXCR, producing one record per CDR3 protein. The table records fewer than 1.5 million distinct CDR3 sequences, roughly 40% of them present only once. Findings and caveats of the study: Since the PBMCs were unsorted, naive and antigen-experienced cells could not be conclusively compared.

The CDR3 totals 13 residues. Between the trimmed V and J ends, which lost 6 bases and 5 bases, there was a span of 13 bases. Healthy Caucasians from Russia aged about 6 to 90 served as donors. Researchers collected about 9.7 milliliters of peripheral blood from every single donor. The clonotype originates from a woman under 30 in good health. V is TRBV12-3 or TRBV12-4 and J is TRBJ1-2; D uncertain. The sample taken for sequencing was blood. Written as DNA, the CDR3 is TGTGCCAGCAGCTCGGCAACCGTTTATGGCTACACCTTC. Its translation: CASSSATVYGYTF.